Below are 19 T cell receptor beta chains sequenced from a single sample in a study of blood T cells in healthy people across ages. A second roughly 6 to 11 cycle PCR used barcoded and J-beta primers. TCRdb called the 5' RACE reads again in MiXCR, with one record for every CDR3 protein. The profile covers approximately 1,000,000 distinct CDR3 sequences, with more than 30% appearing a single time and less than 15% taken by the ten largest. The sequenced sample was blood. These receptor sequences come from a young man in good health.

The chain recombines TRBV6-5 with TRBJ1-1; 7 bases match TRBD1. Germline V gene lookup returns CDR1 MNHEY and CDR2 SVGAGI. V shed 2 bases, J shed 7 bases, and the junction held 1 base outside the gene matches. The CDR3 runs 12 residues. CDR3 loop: CASSYRTGEAFF. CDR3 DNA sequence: TGTGCCAGCAGTTACAGGACAGGTGAAGCTTTCTTT.

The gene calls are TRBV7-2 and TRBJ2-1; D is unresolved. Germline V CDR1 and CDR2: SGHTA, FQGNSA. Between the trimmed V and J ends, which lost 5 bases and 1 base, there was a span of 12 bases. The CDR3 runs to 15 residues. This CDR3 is CASSGRALSYNEQFF. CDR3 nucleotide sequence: TGTGCCAGCAGCGGCCGGGCTCTATCCTACAATGAGCAGTTCTTC. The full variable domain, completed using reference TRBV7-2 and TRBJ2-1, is GAGVSQSPSNKVTEKGKDVELRCDPISGHTALYWYRQSLGQGLEFLIYFQGNSAPDKSGLPSDRFSAERTGGSVSTLTIQRTQQEDSAVYLCASSGRALSYNEQFFGPGTRLTVL.

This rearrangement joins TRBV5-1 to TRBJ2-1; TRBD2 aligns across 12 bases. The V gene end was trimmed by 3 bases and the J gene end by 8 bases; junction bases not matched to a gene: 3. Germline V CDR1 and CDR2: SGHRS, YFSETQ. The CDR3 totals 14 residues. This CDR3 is CASSSGLAGHEQFF. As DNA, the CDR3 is TGCGCCAGCAGCTCGGGACTAGCGGGTCATGAGCAGTTCTTC.

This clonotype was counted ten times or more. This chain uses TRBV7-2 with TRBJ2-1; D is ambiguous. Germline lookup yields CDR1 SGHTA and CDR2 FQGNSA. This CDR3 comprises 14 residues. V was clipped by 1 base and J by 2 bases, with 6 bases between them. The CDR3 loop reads CASSLVGTYNEQFF. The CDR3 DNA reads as TGTGCCAGCAGCTTAGTAGGGACCTACAATGAGCAGTTCTTC. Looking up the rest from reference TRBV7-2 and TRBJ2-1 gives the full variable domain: GAGVSQSPSNKVTEKGKDVELRCDPISGHTALYWYRQSLGQGLEFLIYFQGNSAPDKSGLPSDRFSAERTGGSVSTLTIQRTQQEDSAVYLCASSLVGTYNEQFFGPGTRLTVL.

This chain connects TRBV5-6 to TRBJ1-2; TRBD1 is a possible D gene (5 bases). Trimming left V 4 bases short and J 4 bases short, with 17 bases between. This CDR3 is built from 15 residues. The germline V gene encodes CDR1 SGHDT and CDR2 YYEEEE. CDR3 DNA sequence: TGTGCCAGCAGCCTGACAGTAGTAAACATCTATGGCTACACCTTC. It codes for CASSLTVVNIYGYTF.

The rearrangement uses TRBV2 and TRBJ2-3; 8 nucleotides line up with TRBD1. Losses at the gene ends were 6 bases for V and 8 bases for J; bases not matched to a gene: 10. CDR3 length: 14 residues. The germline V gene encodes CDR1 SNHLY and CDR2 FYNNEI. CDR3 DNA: TGTGCCAGCAGCATCGGGGGCCAGGGGGCTACGCAGTATTTT. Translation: CASSIGGQGATQYF.

Here the CDR3 DNA reads TGCAGTGCTAGAGCGCGGCGGGGCAACACCGGGGAGCTGTTTTTT. This gives the protein CSARARRGNTGELFF. The chain employs TRBV20-1 and TRBJ2-2; possibly TRBD2 for D (6 bases). This CDR3 contains 15 residues. From germline, CDR1 is DFQATT and CDR2 SNEGSKA (reference sequence). V was pared by 1 base and J by 2 bases, with 11 bases between.

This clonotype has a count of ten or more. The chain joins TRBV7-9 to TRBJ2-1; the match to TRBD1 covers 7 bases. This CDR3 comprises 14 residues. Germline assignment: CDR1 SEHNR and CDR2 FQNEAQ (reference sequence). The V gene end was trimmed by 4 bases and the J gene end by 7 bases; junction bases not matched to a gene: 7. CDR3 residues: CASSSSLTGNEQFF. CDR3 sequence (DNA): TGTGCCAGCAGCTCGAGCTTGACAGGGAATGAGCAGTTCTTC.

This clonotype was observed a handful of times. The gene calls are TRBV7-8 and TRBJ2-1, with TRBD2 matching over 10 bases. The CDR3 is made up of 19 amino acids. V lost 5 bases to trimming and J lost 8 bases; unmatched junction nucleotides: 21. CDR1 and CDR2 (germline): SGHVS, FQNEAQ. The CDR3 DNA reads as TGTGCCAGCAGCCCATGGACTGAAGCGGGGGGGCGATTCAACGATGAGCAGTTCTTC. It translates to CASSPWTEAGGRFNDEQFF.

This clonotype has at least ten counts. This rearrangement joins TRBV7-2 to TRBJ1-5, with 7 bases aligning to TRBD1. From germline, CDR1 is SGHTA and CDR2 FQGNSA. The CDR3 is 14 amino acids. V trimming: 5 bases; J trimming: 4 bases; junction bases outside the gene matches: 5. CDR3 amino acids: CASSPRTGNQPQHF. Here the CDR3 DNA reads TGTGCCAGCAGCCCGAGGACAGGTAATCAGCCCCAGCATTTT.

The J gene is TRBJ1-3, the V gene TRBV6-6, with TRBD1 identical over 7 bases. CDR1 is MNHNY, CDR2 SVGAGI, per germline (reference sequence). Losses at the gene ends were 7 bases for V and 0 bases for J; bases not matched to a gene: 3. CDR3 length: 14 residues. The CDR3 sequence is CASKGDSSGNTIYF. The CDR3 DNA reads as TGTGCCAGCAAGGGGGACAGCTCTGGAAACACCATATATTTT.

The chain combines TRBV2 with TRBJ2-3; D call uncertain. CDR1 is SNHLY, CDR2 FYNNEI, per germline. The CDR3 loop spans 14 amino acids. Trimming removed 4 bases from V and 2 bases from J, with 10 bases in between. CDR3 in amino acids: CASSVTQDTDTQYF. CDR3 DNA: TGTGCCAGCAGTGTTACCCAGGACACAGATACGCAGTATTTT.

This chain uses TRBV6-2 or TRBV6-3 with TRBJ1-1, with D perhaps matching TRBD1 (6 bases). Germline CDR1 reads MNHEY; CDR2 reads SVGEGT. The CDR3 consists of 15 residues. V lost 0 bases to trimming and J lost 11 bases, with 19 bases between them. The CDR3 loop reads CASSYSNRDLIPAFF. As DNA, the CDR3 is TGTGCCAGCAGTTACTCGAACAGGGATTTGATCCCGGCTTTCTTT.

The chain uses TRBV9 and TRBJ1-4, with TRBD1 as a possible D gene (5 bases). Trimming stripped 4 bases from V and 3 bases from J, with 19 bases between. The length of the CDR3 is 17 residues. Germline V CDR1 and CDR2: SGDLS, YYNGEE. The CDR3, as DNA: TGTGCCAGCAGCCCGACGGATTCGCGGGGGGCTAATGAAAAACTGTTTTTT. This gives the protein CASSPTDSRGANEKLFF.

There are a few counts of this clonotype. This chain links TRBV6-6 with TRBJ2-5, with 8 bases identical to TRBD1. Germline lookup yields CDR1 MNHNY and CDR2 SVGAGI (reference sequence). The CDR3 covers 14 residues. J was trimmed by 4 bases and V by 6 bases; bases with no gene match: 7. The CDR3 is CASRRDRIGETQYF. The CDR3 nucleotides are TGTGCCAGCAGACGGGACAGGATTGGAGAGACCCAGTACTTC.

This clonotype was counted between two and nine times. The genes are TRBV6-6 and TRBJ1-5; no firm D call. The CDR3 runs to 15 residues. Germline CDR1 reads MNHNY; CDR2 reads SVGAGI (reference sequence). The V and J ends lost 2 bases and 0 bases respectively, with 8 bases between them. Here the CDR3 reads CASSYETVSNQPQHF. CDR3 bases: TGTGCCAGCAGTTACGAGACGGTTAGCAATCAGCCCCAGCATTTT.

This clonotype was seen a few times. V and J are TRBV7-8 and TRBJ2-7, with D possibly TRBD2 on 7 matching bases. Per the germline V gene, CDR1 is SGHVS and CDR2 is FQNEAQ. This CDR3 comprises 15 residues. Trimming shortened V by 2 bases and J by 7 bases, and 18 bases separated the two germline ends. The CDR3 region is CASSLWGGKVNEQYF. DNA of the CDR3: TGTGCCAGCAGCTTATGGGGGGGCAAAGTCAATGAGCAGTACTTC.

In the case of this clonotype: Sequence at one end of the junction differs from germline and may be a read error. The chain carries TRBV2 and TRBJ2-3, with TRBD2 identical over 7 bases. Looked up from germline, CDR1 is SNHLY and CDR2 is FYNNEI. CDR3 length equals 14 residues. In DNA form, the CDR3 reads TGTGCCGGCAGGCGGGAGACTAGCACAGATACGCAGTATTTT. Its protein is CAGRRETSTDTQYF.

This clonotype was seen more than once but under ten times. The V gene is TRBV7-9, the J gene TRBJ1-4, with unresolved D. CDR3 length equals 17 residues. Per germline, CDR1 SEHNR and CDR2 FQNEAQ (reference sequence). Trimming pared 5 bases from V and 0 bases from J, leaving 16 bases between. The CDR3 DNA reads TGTGCCAGCAGCCTTCAAGTTCAAACAGCAACTAATGAAAAACTGTTTTTT. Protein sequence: CASSLQVQTATNEKLFF. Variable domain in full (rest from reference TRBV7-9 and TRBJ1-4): DTGVSQNPRHKITKRGQNVTFRCDPISEHNRLYWYRQTLGQGPEFLTYFQNEAQLEKSRLLSDRFSAERPKGSFSTLEIQRTEQGDSAMYLCASSLQVQTATNEKLFFGSGTQLSVL.